Each of the 14 T cell receptor beta chains below was sequenced from the same sample in a study of Graves' ophthalmopathy and Graves' hyperthyroidism. As the template, RNA transcripts were used to amplify TCR beta CDR3 regions. HTBI-primed RT-PCR formed the first round, and a multiplex PCR formed the second. TCRdb re-derived calls from the multiplex PCR reads in MiXCR, one entry per CDR3 protein. The sample lists almost 750,000 distinct CDR3 sequences, approximately 40% occurring once. Specimen: peripheral blood. The receptors stem from an adult man with Graves' ophthalmopathy.

This clonotype was recorded at least ten times. V and J are TRBV11-2 and TRBJ1-6; 12 bases align to TRBD1. V lost 3 bases, J lost 10 bases, and 4 bases stayed unmatched. This CDR3 region has 15 residues. Germline loops: CDR1 SGHAT, CDR2 FQNNGV. The CDR3 DNA sequence: TGTGCCAGCAGCTTTGGGACAGGGGGCCGATCACCCCTCCACTTT. It specifies CASSFGTGGRSPLHF.

This clonotype was detected a few times. The V call is TRBV20-1, the J call TRBJ1-1; 9 bases align to TRBD1. The junction had 8 bases not matched to a gene; V was cut back by 1 base and J by 5 bases. Germline V CDR1 and CDR2: DFQATT, SNEGSKA (reference sequence). The CDR3 sequence is 15 residues long. The CDR3 here is CSARGLTGGFTEAFF. CDR3 bases: TGCAGTGCTAGAGGCTTGACAGGGGGTTTTACTGAAGCTTTCTTT.

Concerning this clonotype: A read error may be the cause here, since a much bigger clone is one base away. No conserved phenylalanine or tryptophan ends this CDR3, so it is likely a read error. The chain has TRBV6-2 or TRBV6-3 and TRBJ1-5; no clear D gene. Germline V gene data show CDR1 as MNHEY and CDR2 as SVGEGT. The CDR3 has 13 residues. Trimming pared 2 bases from V and 5 bases from J, leaving 7 bases between. Here the CDR3 DNA reads TGTGCCAGCAGTTACACTCTGTATCAGCCCCAGCATCTT. Translating it yields CASSYTLYQPQHL.

This chain links TRBV29-1 with TRBJ1-1; tentatively, D is TRBD1 (6 bases). The germline V gene encodes CDR1 SQVTM and CDR2 ANQGSEA. The CDR3 runs to 15 residues. V dropped 5 bases and J dropped 0 bases, with 16 bases sitting between them. Here the CDR3 DNA reads TGCAGCGTTTCGGCCCTCGGGACATTGAACACTGAAGCTTTCTTT. Translated: CSVSALGTLNTEAFF.

To note about this clonotype: A read error may account for a junction end that differs from germline. The chain is built from TRBV10-2 and TRBJ2-7; D is uncertain. Germline V CDR1 and CDR2: WSHSY, SAAADI. The CDR3 sequence is 12 residues long. CDR3 residues: CASMGSSYEQYF. The CDR3 DNA reads TGTGCCAGCATGGGATCTTCCTACGAGCAGTACTTC.

In its sample, this clonotype was seen many times. This chain connects TRBV10-3 to TRBJ2-7, with 8 bases fitting TRBD2. V trimming: 6 bases; J trimming: 0 bases; junction bases outside the gene matches: 1. The germline CDR1 and CDR2 sequences are ENHRY and SYGVKD. This CDR3 comprises 13 residues. CDR3 loop: CAIRAGVSYEQYF. The CDR3 nucleotides are TGTGCCATCAGAGCGGGAGTCTCCTACGAGCAGTACTTC.

This chain uses TRBV2 with TRBJ1-2; the match to TRBD1 covers 8 bases. Germline CDR1 and CDR2: SNHLY and FYNNEI. With 4 bases clipped from V and 8 bases from J, the junction kept 12 bases outside the gene matches. The CDR3 consists of 15 residues. CDR3 in amino acids: CASSGGETGEWGYTF. The CDR3 DNA is TGTGCCAGCAGTGGTGGCGAGACAGGGGAGTGGGGCTACACCTTC.

As for this clonotype: The junction does not match germline at one end; this may be a read error. The chain is built from TRBV19 and TRBJ2-7; 8 positions agree with TRBD1. CDR1 and CDR2 (germline): LNHDA, SQIVND (reference sequence). There are 15 residues in the CDR3. The CDR3 spells CASSSLRDRSYEQYF. For the CDR3, the DNA is TGTGCCAGTAGCTCGCTCCGGGACAGGAGCTACGAGCAATACTTC.

The V and J genes are TRBV2 and TRBJ1-3; possible D gene TRBD1, 6 bases. Trimming shortened V by 5 bases and J by 1 base, and 12 bases separated the two germline ends. Germline V CDR1 and CDR2: SNHLY, FYNNEI. The CDR3 length is 15 residues. The CDR3 is CASSSQDRSGNTIYF. CDR3 nucleotides: TGTGCCAGCAGTTCCCAGGACAGATCTGGAAACACCATATATTTT.

The chain is built from TRBV2 and TRBJ2-3; either TRBD1 or TRBD2 may supply D (5 bases each). The CDR3 runs 14 residues. Germline CDR1 and CDR2: SNHLY and FYNNEI. V was trimmed by 5 bases and J by 0 bases, leaving 9 bases between them. CDR3 region: CASSIRDSTDTQYF. The CDR3 coding sequence is TGTGCCAGCAGTATTCGGGACAGCACAGATACGCAGTATTTT.

V usage is TRBV10-3 and J usage is TRBJ1-1, with unresolved D. The germline V gene encodes CDR1 ENHRY and CDR2 SYGVKD. V dropped 4 bases and J dropped 7 bases, with 13 bases sitting between them. The CDR3 runs to 13 residues. The CDR3 DNA follows: TGTGCCATCAGTGTGGGCGCAACTGGTGAAGCTTTCTTT. Translation gives CAISVGATGEAFF.

J is TRBJ1-4 and V is TRBV7-9; 7 bases agree with TRBD1. Germline V gene sequence: CDR1 SEHNR, CDR2 FQNEAQ (reference sequence). The J segment lost 7 bases and the V segment lost 5 bases, leaving 7 bases of the junction unmatched. CDR3 length equals 14 residues. This CDR3 is CASSLRGDSEKLFF. DNA for the CDR3: TGTGCCAGCAGCCTAAGGGGGGACAGTGAAAAACTGTTTTTT. Full variable domain (rest looked up from reference TRBV7-9 and TRBJ1-4): DTGVSQNPRHKITKRGQNVTFRCDPISEHNRLYWYRQTLGQGPEFLTYFQNEAQLEKSRLLSDRFSAERPKGSFSTLEIQRTEQGDSAMYLCASSLRGDSEKLFFGSGTQLSVL.

This clonotype occurred once. A read error may explain this, as a much larger clone is one base away. The chain has TRBV20-1 and TRBJ2-6; D is tentatively TRBD1 or TRBD2 (6 bases each). Per germline, CDR1 DFQATT and CDR2 SNEGSKA (reference sequence). CDR3 length: 16 residues. The germline V and J ends were trimmed by 6 bases and 0 bases, with 15 bases remaining between them. The CDR3 nucleotides are TGCAGTGCCCCCCCAGGGGAGGCCTCTGGGGCCAACGTCCTGACTTTC. It encodes CSAPPGEASGANVLTF.

V gene TRBV7-9 combines with J gene TRBJ2-5; D is undetermined. The CDR3 runs 15 residues. Germline CDR1 SEHNR, CDR2 FQNEAQ (reference sequence). Trimming removed 5 bases at V and 1 base at J, with 14 bases between. CDR3 nucleotides: TGTGCCAGCAGCCCTTTCCGGCTGACCCAAGAGACCCAGTACTTC. Its protein product is CASSPFRLTQETQYF.